This entry lists 7 T cell receptor beta chains sequenced from one sample in a study of response to subunit inactivated influenza vaccine. TCRdb called the RT-PCR reads again in MiXCR, with one record for every CDR3 protein. This sample carries a few hundred thousand distinct CDR3 sequences, 20% to 25% of them seen once, and the ten largest clones take 10%. This material consisted of PBMCs from blood, taken about 20 months after vaccination. The receptors shown here come from a man aged 50-75 years who received an inactivated influenza vaccine.

This sequence joins TRBV7-6 and TRBJ2-3; D unresolved. This CDR3 is 13 amino acids long. Germline V gene lookup returns CDR1 SGHVS and CDR2 FNYEAQ. With 6 bases removed from V and 4 bases from J, the gap between germline ends came to 11 bases. The CDR3 region is CASRPEGSDTQYF. In DNA, the CDR3 is TGTGCCAGCAGGCCTGAAGGGTCAGATACGCAGTATTTT.

This chain connects TRBV7-9 to TRBJ2-5, with D possibly being TRBD1 (6 bases). The CDR3 contains 15 residues. CDR1 SEHNR and CDR2 FQNEAQ come from the germline V gene (reference sequence). V was cut by 1 base and J by 4 bases, with 13 bases left in between. The CDR3 loop reads CASSLDLGAGETQYF. The DNA for the CDR3 is TGTGCCAGCAGCTTAGATTTGGGGGCCGGAGAGACCCAGTACTTC.

V usage is TRBV12-3 or TRBV12-4 and J usage is TRBJ1-5, with 7 bases lining up with TRBD1. The ends lost 4 bases at V and 5 bases at J; junction bases unmatched: 11. The CDR3 runs 16 residues. In DNA form, the CDR3 reads TGTGCCAGCAGTTCCTCTTACAGGGGTCGGGATCAGCCCCAGCATTTT. Encoded protein: CASSSSYRGRDQPQHF.

The rearrangement joins TRBV11-2 to TRBJ2-7, with D maybe TRBD1 (5 bases). Trimming pared 3 bases from V and 4 bases from J, leaving 13 bases between. CDR1 is SGHAT and CDR2 is FQNNGV in the germline V gene. CDR3 length: 14 amino acids. The CDR3 DNA follows: TGTGCCAGCAGCTTGGAGACAGACAGTTACGAGCAGTACTTC. It specifies CASSLETDSYEQYF. Variable domain in full (rest from reference TRBV11-2 and TRBJ2-7): EAGVAQSPRYKIIEKRQSVAFWCNPISGHATLYWYQQILGQGPKLLIQFQNNGVVDDSQLPKDRFSAERLKGVDSTLKIQPAKLEDSAVYLCASSLETDSYEQYFGPGTRLTVT.

The genes are TRBV7-2 and TRBJ1-3; D call uncertain. The germline gives CDR1 SGHTA, CDR2 FQGNSA. This CDR3 region has 13 residues. Trimming took off 5 bases at V and 2 bases at J, with 7 bases between the two ends. CDR3 protein: CASSGRTGNTIYF. For the CDR3, the DNA is TGTGCCAGCAGCGGGAGGACTGGAAACACCATATATTTT.

This chain joins TRBV7-2 and TRBJ2-1; 9 bases fit TRBD1. The CDR3 consists of 17 residues. Germline lookup yields CDR1 SGHTA and CDR2 FQGNSA. V was pared by 4 bases and J by 0 bases, with 7 bases of the junction left unmatched. Here the CDR3 DNA reads TGTGCCAGCAGCTGGGGGACAGGGATCAGCTCCTACAATGAGCAGTTCTTC. It yields the protein CASSWGTGISSYNEQFF.

This sequence joins TRBV7-6 and TRBJ2-3, with D possibly being TRBD1 (6 bases). CDR1 and CDR2 (germline): SGHVS, FNYEAQ. V lost 5 bases to trimming and J lost 4 bases, with 16 bases between them. The CDR3 has 15 amino acids. The CDR3 region has the DNA TGTGCCAGCAGCCCTGTAGGACAGAATCCAGATACGCAGTATTTT. Residues: CASSPVGQNPDTQYF.